The entry below describes one T cell receptor (beta chain). Its specificity is not known. This entry belongs to a study of vaccination effects on CD4 cells after COVID-19. Study-wide findings and caveats: Long after vaccination, the clones induced by infection and by vaccine shrank markedly in size.

Viral peptide pools were used in the ViraFEST assay to expand antigen-specific CD4+ T cells, and sequencing came afterward. Isolating CD4+ T cells followed less than 12 days of culture. Recipients of the vaccine had no prior SARS-CoV-2 infection and negative nucleocapsid antibodies. Supplemented with about 9.9 IU/ml IL-2 and roughly 10 ug/ml peptides, a few million PBMC per well were kept in culture. Data came from immunoSEQ multiplex PCR; TCRdb stores just in-frame clones and leaves some out. The sample lists roughly 63,000 clones, about 80% occurring once. In germline, CDR1 is KGHSH, CDR2 LQKENI. Trimming took 8 bases from V and 4 from J; bases not matched to a gene: 4. This CDR3 comprises 13 residues.

This sequence was found in a human donor who received a COVID-19 vaccine. V and J are TRBV18 and TRBJ2-3; 9 bases match TRBD1. Specimen: CD4+ T cells from PBMCs cultured with SARS-CoV-2 spike peptides, collected before COVID-19 vaccination. CDR3 sequence (DNA): TGTGCCAGCCGGACAGGGGTGGCAGATACGCAGTATTTT. It yields the protein CASRTGVADTQYF.